Below are 3 T cell receptor beta chains sequenced from a single sample in a study of shared clonotypes between healthy human individuals. Sequenced by immunoSEQ multiplex PCR; TCRdb stores in-frame clones only, minus some. Of about 2.4 million clones in the sample, under 95% are singletons; the top ten hold about 0.39%. The source material was naive CD4+ T cells from PBMCs. Subset meaning: CD45RA+ positively selected. The receptors come from a man younger than 35 in good health. Some clones in this sample may be carry-over from other donors' samples.

The table lists this clone with a few counts. CDR3 amino acids: CSVVEQDYGYTF. In DNA, the CDR3 is TGCAGCGTTGTGGAGCAGGACTATGGCTACACCTTC. The gene calls are TRBV29-1 and TRBJ1-2; D is undetermined. Germline V gene sequence: CDR1 SQVTM, CDR2 ANQGSEA. This CDR3 has 12 residues. Trimming took off 4 bases at V and 3 bases at J, with 9 bases between the two ends.

V is TRBV28 and J is TRBJ2-7; TRBD1 agrees at 7 bases. V lost 6 bases and J lost 5; bases outside the gene matches: 4. Per the germline V gene, CDR1 is MDHEN and CDR2 is SYDVKM. CDR3 size: 12 residues. The CDR3 reads CASSLGQDEQYF. DNA of the CDR3: TGTGCCAGCAGCTTAGGACAGGACGAGCAGTACTTC.

The chain combines TRBV6-6 with TRBJ1-2; D is unclear. CDR1 MNHNY and CDR2 SVGAGI come from the germline V gene (reference sequence). The germline V and J ends were trimmed by 2 bases and 7 bases, with 17 bases remaining between them. CDR3 length: 15 amino acids. Here the CDR3 DNA reads TGTGCCAGCAGTTACGAGTCCCTCTTCGCAAGTGGCTACACCTTC. It translates to CASSYESLFASGYTF.